The entry below describes one TCR beta chain. The ends were cut back, 0 bases at V and 6 bases at J, with 9 bases in the middle. CDR1 SGHNT and CDR2 YYREEE come from the germline V gene (reference sequence). The CDR3 spans 13 residues. The record originates from a study of T cell changes during pregnancy in multiple sclerosis. Clones were read by immunoSEQ multiplex PCR, and TCRdb kept only the in-frame ones, dropping some. The repertoire has 40,000 to 60,000 clones, roughly 90% of them found once; the top ten carry under 1.5%. The specimen comprised peripheral blood, sampled in the first trimester of pregnancy. The TCR was taken from a female donor in good health, enrolled as a control in a pregnancy study. The chain is built from TRBV5-4 and TRBJ2-5, with D perhaps matching TRBD1 (6 bases). The CDR3 loop is CASSLEQGQTQYF. In DNA, the CDR3 is TGTGCCAGCAGCTTGGAACAGGGACAGACCCAGTACTTC.